A selection of T cell receptor beta chains follows, all from one sample in a study of T cell repertoires in cytomegalovirus infection. One entry per CDR3 protein, called by TCRdb with MiXCR from the reads. The table records approximately 190,000 distinct CDR3 sequences, about a tenth of them present only once. The sample comprised PBMCs. All receptors come from a human donor in good health (CMV status not recorded). Some clones in this sample may be carry-over from other donors' samples. CDR3s include the opening cysteine and the closing phenylalanine or tryptophan. Clone size, where shown, is once, few, many, or a class for clones that have expanded.

>few|TRBV20-1
CSASARLDTQYF
>many|TRBV9
CASRIPARGYTF
>many|TRBV7-2
CASSLFEGPGNTIYF
>many|TRBV7-6
CASSRTGSGNEQFF
>many|TRBV6-1
CASRLGQAAEAFF
>many|TRBV4-3
CASSLADNEQFF
>many|TRBV7-2
CASSLEDRSSYNSPLHF
>few|TRBV7-2
CASSCPKPPATPYEQYF
>many|TRBV20-1
CSARSSSGSYEQYF
>many|TRBV27
CASSLPPNSGPSYEQYF
>many|TRBV7-2
CASSLAPLTLYNEQFF
>NA|TRBV5-6
CASSWGTGFEKLFF
>few|TRBV19
CASRNGGRGYTF
>many|TRBV7-2
CASSLLTGDTQYF
>NA|TRBV19
CASMGGRFDTEAFF
>many|TRBV7-2
CASSLLAGAEQFF